The 3 T cell receptor beta chains reported below all come from one sample, sequenced in a study of regulatory T cells in long-lasting Graves disease. Researchers made TCR beta libraries by using iRepertoire HTBI primers and running Arm-PCR on CDR3 regions. MiXCR, applied by TCRdb to the multiplex PCR reads, yields one record per CDR3 protein. This repertoire shows hundreds of thousands of distinct CDR3 sequences, less than 25% found once; its top ten account for less than 25%. The time point denotes: persistent/refractory GD, antithyroid drugs over 5 years with positive TRAb. RNA isolated from PBMCs was used to make the TCR library. The sequenced sample was peripheral blood mononuclear cells (PBMCs), obtained when the disease was refractory, from a patient treated with antithyroid drugs. Receptors originate from a female donor with Graves disease.

Comment on this clonotype: At one end, the junction sequence differs from germline, possibly due to a read error. The chain couples TRBV5-1 to TRBJ1-5; no firm D call. CDR3 length: 14 amino acids. In germline, CDR1 is SGHRS, CDR2 YFSETQ. The CDR3 sequence: CGSSPSGGNQPQHF. The DNA for the CDR3 is TGCGGCAGCAGCCCTAGCGGGGGCAATCAGCCCCAGCATTTT.

Turning to this clonotype: With a much larger clone just one base away, this may be a read error. This chain joins TRBV24-1 and TRBJ2-5, with 9 bases identical to TRBD2. The V segment lost 7 bases and the J segment 5 bases; nucleotides outside the gene matches: 16. This CDR3 is built from 17 residues. From germline, CDR1 is KGHDR and CDR2 SFDVKD. The CDR3 spells CATSDSGSILQWETQYF. The CDR3 coding sequence is TGTGCCACCAGCGATAGCGGGAGCATTCTCCAATGGGAGACCCAGTACTTC.

This clonotype was seen repeatedly, ten times or more. This chain connects TRBV30 to TRBJ2-2; D gene unclear. Germline lookup yields CDR1 GTSNPN and CDR2 SVGIG (reference sequence). Trimming took 2 bases from V and 3 from J, leaving 4 bases between them. The CDR3 has 12 residues. The CDR3 loop is CAWSPHTGELFF. The CDR3 DNA reads TGTGCCTGGAGTCCGCACACCGGGGAGCTGTTTTTT.